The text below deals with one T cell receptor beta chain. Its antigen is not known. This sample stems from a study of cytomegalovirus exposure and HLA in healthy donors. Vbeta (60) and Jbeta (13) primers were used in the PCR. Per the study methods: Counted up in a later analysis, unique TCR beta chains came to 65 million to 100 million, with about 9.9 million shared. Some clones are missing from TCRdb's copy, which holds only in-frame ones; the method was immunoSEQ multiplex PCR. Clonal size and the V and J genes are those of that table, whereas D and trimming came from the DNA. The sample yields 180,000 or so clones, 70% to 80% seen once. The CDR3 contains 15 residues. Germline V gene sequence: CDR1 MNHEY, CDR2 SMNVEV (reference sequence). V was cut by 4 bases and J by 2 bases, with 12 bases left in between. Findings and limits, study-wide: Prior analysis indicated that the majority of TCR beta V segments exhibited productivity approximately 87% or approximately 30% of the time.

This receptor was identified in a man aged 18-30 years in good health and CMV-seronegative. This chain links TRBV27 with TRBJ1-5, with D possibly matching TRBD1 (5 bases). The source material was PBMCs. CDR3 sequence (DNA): TGTGCCAGCAGTTCCACCGACAGAGGCAATCAGCCCCAGCATTTT. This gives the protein CASSSTDRGNQPQHF.